The present T cell receptor beta chain was sequenced within a study of T-cell memory formation after mild COVID-19. Background on the study: Clusters of TCRs were largely donor specific.

cDNA libraries for TCR alpha and TCR beta, carrying sample barcodes and UMIs, came from 5'RACE with constant-segment primers. TCRdb re-called the 5' RACE reads through MiXCR, storing one row per CDR3 protein. The profile shows 200,000 to 250,000 distinct CDR3 sequences, approximately 15% of them singletons. In the case of this clonotype: What it binds is not known.

Overall study results and limits: Clones that contracted clustered mainly in CM and EM if CD4+ and in EMRA if CD8+. Pre-infection memory carried some responding clones, suggesting that cross-reactive memory joined.

Sequencing input: PBMCs or a T cell subset sorted from them (not recorded which). The TCR sequence derives from an adult woman who had mild COVID-19 (a few samples of this study predate the infection). Cell type and time point are not known.

CDR3 amino acids: CASRTHRASYEQYF. CDR3 nucleotides: TGTGCCAGCAGGACTCACAGGGCCTCCTACGAGCAGTACTTC. The chain uses TRBV12-3 or TRBV12-4 and TRBJ2-7; D perhaps matches TRBD1 (6 bases). The CDR3 consists of 14 residues. Trimming took off 6 bases at V and 0 bases at J, with 12 bases between the two ends.